A single sample is the source of the 18 T cell receptor beta chains below, sequenced in a study of shared clonotypes between healthy human individuals. The table came from immunoSEQ multiplex PCR; TCRdb's copy has only in-frame clones and leaves some out. This sample yields roughly 2.1 million clones, of which approximately 94% are seen a single time; under 2% belongs to the top ten. Naive CD8 populations comprised CD45RO-negative cells positively selected for CCR7, excluding terminally differentiated effector memory CD45RA+ cells. The sample consisted of naive CD8+ T cells from PBMCs. These receptor sequences come from a man younger than 35 in good health. Some clones in this sample may be carry-over from other donors' samples.

This clone was recorded once. The chain employs TRBV29-1 and TRBJ2-7, with TRBD2 matching over 8 bases. Germline values: CDR1 SQVTM, CDR2 ANQGSEA. The CDR3 sequence is 15 residues long. With V trimmed by 2 bases and J by 1 base, 7 bases remained unmatched. CDR3 nucleotides: TGCAGCGTTGAACGTCGAATAGCGGGATCCTACGAGCAGTACTTC. This codes for CSVERRIAGSYEQYF.

Details on this clone: Other DNA sequences within the sample encode an identical CDR3. This sequence joins TRBV5-1 and TRBJ1-1; 8 nucleotides match TRBD1. The ends lost 0 bases at V and 2 bases at J; junction bases unmatched: 3. CDR3 size: 15 residues. Germline lookup yields CDR1 SGHRS and CDR2 YFSETQ. DNA of the CDR3: TGCGCCAGCAGCTTGGAGGCAGGGGGCAACACTGAAGCTTTCTTT. Translation: CASSLEAGGNTEAFF.

This rearrangement joins TRBV11-3 to TRBJ2-3; TRBD2 might be the D (5 bases). The germline V and J ends were trimmed by 5 bases and 0 bases, with 9 bases remaining between them. CDR1 is SGHNT and CDR2 is YENEEA in the germline V gene. The CDR3 is made up of 14 amino acids. The chain's CDR3 is CASSRSGSTDTQYF. As DNA, the CDR3 is TGTGCCAGCAGCCGAAGCGGTAGCACAGATACGCAGTATTTT.

This chain links TRBV28 with TRBJ1-2, with TRBD1 as a possible D gene (5 bases). Germline loops: CDR1 MDHEN, CDR2 SYDVKM. The CDR3 contains 14 residues. The V end lost 4 bases, the J end lost 7 bases, and 16 bases lay between the germline ends. CDR3 nucleotide sequence: TGTGCCAGCAGTTCGGGGGTTGGCTTTCCTGGCTACACCTTC. The encoded protein is CASSSGVGFPGYTF.

The V and J genes are TRBV7-9 and TRBJ2-2, with a possible D match to TRBD1 (7 bases). Germline values: CDR1 SEHNR, CDR2 FQNEAQ (reference sequence). V was shortened by 5 bases and J by 7 bases, with 17 bases between the two germline ends. This CDR3 has 15 residues. The CDR3 bases are TGTGCCAGCAGCCCCCCGCCAGGGGGGCACGGGGAGCTGTTTTTT. This codes for CASSPPPGGHGELFF.

The chain carries TRBV7-3 and TRBJ2-1; 9 positions match TRBD2. Germline trimming cut 3 bases from V and 4 bases from J; bases unmatched to any gene: 4. The CDR3 is made up of 15 amino acids. Germline assignment: CDR1 SGHTA and CDR2 FQGTGA. CDR3 protein: CASSFWTSAYNEQFF. CDR3 nucleotide sequence: TGTGCCAGCAGCTTTTGGACTAGCGCTTACAATGAGCAGTTCTTC.

On this clone: The sample contains more than one DNA sequence encoding this CDR3. V and J are TRBV9 and TRBJ2-2; no reliable D call. Germline V gene data show CDR1 as SGDLS and CDR2 as YYNGEE. There are 15 residues in the CDR3. Trimming took off 0 bases at V and 4 bases at J, with 10 bases between the two ends. CDR3 coding DNA: TGTGCCAGCAGCGTAGACTTAGCAAGCACCGGGGAGCTGTTTTTT. As protein: CASSVDLASTGELFF.

The chain joins TRBV7-2 to TRBJ2-1; D is perhaps TRBD1 or TRBD2 (5 bases each). Between the trimmed V and J ends, which lost 1 base and 3 bases, there was a span of 13 bases. This CDR3 is built from 16 residues. Germline-derived CDR1 and CDR2 are SGHTA and FQGNSA. The CDR3 bases are TGTGCCAGCAGCTTAGTCCTCTGGGACCTCTACAATGAGCAGTTCTTC. The encoded protein is CASSLVLWDLYNEQFF.

V is TRBV4-1 and J is TRBJ1-2; the match to TRBD1 covers 7 bases. V dropped 2 bases and J dropped 2; count of bases not matched to a gene: 5. Looked up from germline, CDR1 is MGHRA and CDR2 is YSYEKL. The CDR3 loop spans 15 amino acids. The CDR3 is CASSQQAGGNYGYTF. The CDR3 DNA reads as TGCGCCAGCAGCCAACAAGCAGGGGGAAACTATGGCTACACCTTC.

The J gene is TRBJ2-2, the V gene TRBV5-6, with 9 bases matching TRBD2. The germline CDR1 and CDR2 sequences are SGHDT and YYEEEE. The V segment lost 3 bases and the J segment 6 bases; nucleotides outside the gene matches: 3. CDR3 length: 14 amino acids. The CDR3 nucleotides are TGTGCCAGCAGCTCGGGACTAGCCCCCGGGGAGCTGTTTTTT. It translates to CASSSGLAPGELFF.

This clone was seen more than once but under ten times. The chain combines TRBV7-9 with TRBJ1-1; TRBD1 matches 7 bases. V shed 6 bases and J 4 bases; nucleotides not matched to a gene: 5. The CDR3 runs 13 residues. Germline lookup yields CDR1 SEHNR and CDR2 FQNEAQ (reference sequence). CDR3 amino acids: CASRDGTVTEAFF. DNA for the CDR3: TGTGCCAGCAGAGACGGGACAGTCACTGAAGCTTTCTTT.

This chain connects TRBV7-9 to TRBJ1-1; D is ambiguous. The V gene lost 4 bases and the J gene lost 3 bases, with 18 bases spanning the gap. Germline CDR1 reads SEHNR; CDR2 reads FQNEAQ (reference sequence). The CDR3 loop spans 16 amino acids. The CDR3 nucleotides are TGTGCCAGCAGCTCGTCCCGCAGTGTGTCGGACACTGAAGCTTTCTTT. Translation gives CASSSSRSVSDTEAFF.

The genes are TRBV7-9 and TRBJ1-5; D ambiguous. The CDR3 has 13 amino acids. V was pared by 8 bases and J by 4 bases, with 12 bases between. Germline V gene sequence: CDR1 SEHNR, CDR2 FQNEAQ (reference sequence). CDR3 nucleotides: TGTGCCAGCTCCGGGCCGTTGAATCAGCCCCAGCATTTT. This encodes CASSGPLNQPQHF.

This chain joins TRBV9 and TRBJ2-1; tentative D call: TRBD2 (6 bases). V was trimmed by 3 bases and J by 7 bases, leaving 17 bases between them. The CDR3 covers 15 residues. Germline V lookup: CDR1 SGDLS, CDR2 YYNGEE. DNA for the CDR3: TGTGCCAGCAGCGGGCAAGGACTCGGAGGGAATGAGCAGTTCTTC. It encodes CASSGQGLGGNEQFF.

Comment on this clone: The same CDR3 is also encoded by other DNA sequences in this sample. The chain's CDR3 is CSASPYEQYF. The CDR3 nucleotides are TGCAGTGCTAGTCCCTACGAGCAGTACTTC. The genes are TRBV20-1 and TRBJ2-7; the D is unclear. CDR3 length: 10 residues. Trimming took 3 bases from V and 2 from J, leaving 2 bases between them. Per the germline V gene, CDR1 is DFQATT and CDR2 is SNEGSKA (reference sequence).

The chain is built from TRBV2 and TRBJ2-5, with D perhaps matching TRBD2 (6 bases). Between the trimmed V and J ends, which lost 8 bases and 5 bases, there was a span of 12 bases. The CDR3 contains 12 residues. The germline V gene encodes CDR1 SNHLY and CDR2 FYNNEI. The CDR3 DNA follows: TGTGCCAGCTTCGGGGGTTCGGAGACCCAGTACTTC. As protein: CASFGGSETQYF.

The V call is TRBV13, the J call TRBJ2-1, with a tentative D call TRBD2 (7 bases). The CDR3 is 16 amino acids. V gave up 1 base and J gave up 8 bases, with 18 bases separating them. Germline V gene lookup returns CDR1 PRHDT and CDR2 FYEKMQ (reference sequence). CDR3 in amino acids: CASSLDSGGDLDEQFF. The CDR3 bases are TGTGCCAGCAGCTTAGATTCGGGGGGCGATCTAGATGAGCAGTTCTTC.

V and J are TRBV7-8 and TRBJ2-7; tentative D call: TRBD1 (6 bases). V was clipped by 6 bases and J by 1 base, with 19 bases between them. The CDR3 loop spans 16 amino acids. Germline CDR1 reads SGHVS; CDR2 reads FQNEAQ. CDR3 coding DNA: TGTGCCAGCAGTCTAAGTCCCGGGACACTTTCCTACGAGCAGTACTTC. The encoded protein is CASSLSPGTLSYEQYF.